The following is a T cell receptor beta chain sequence with its context. The sample is drawn from a study of T cell repertoires in cytomegalovirus infection. TCRdb re-analysed the reads in MiXCR, keeping a single row per CDR3 protein. In the table there are hundreds of thousands of distinct CDR3 sequences, over 7.5% of which are singletons. The clonotype originates from a human donor in good health (CMV status not recorded). Some clones in this sample may be carry-over from other donors' samples. Sequences were obtained from PBMCs.

The CDR3 DNA follows: TGTGCCAGCAGTTTCCCACCGGGACAGGCCCCAAAAGAGCCCCAGCATTTT. Encoded protein: CASSFPPGQAPKEPQHF. This chain uses TRBV6-2 or TRBV6-3 with TRBJ1-5; 8 positions match TRBD1. V was pared by 4 bases and J by 8 bases, with 16 bases of the junction left unmatched. The CDR3 is 17 residues long. Per germline, CDR1 MNHEY and CDR2 SVGEGT.